A single sample gave rise to the 3 T cell receptor beta chains below, sequenced in a study of blood T cell repertoires in COVID-19. Profiling relied on immunoSEQ multiplex PCR, and the TCRdb table lists in-frame clones only, not all of them. In the table there are 130,000 to 150,000 clones, 88% of which are singletons. The sequencing input was peripheral blood. These receptors all come from a human donor in a cohort sampled during active COVID-19.

The rearrangement links TRBV10-2 to TRBJ1-6, with 7 bases matching TRBD1. The CDR3 runs 15 residues. Trimming at V came to 4 bases and at J to 7 bases, leaving 7 bases not matched to a gene. Germline V gene sequence: CDR1 WSHSY, CDR2 SAAADI. Written as DNA, the CDR3 is TGCGCCAGCAGTGCCAACAGGGGAGACAATTCACCCCTCCACTTT. This encodes CASSANRGDNSPLHF.

V is TRBV9 and J is TRBJ1-1, with TRBD1 as a possible D gene (5 bases). Trimming left V 0 bases short and J 7 bases short, with 13 bases between. Germline CDR1 SGDLS, CDR2 YYNGEE. The CDR3 length is 14 residues. The CDR3 sequence is CASSVGIQGGEAFF. The CDR3 DNA is TGTGCCAGCAGCGTAGGCATTCAGGGAGGTGAAGCTTTCTTT.

A note on this clone: At one boundary the junction diverges from the germline segment, which might be a read error. V gene TRBV7-2 combines with J gene TRBJ2-7; 12 bases fit TRBD2. CDR1 SGHTA and CDR2 FQGNSA come from the germline V gene. The CDR3 runs 19 residues. The CDR3 nucleotides are TGTGCCAGCAGCCAACCTGGGACTAGCGGGCCGACTGGGCGATACGGGCAGTACTTC. It yields the protein CASSQPGTSGPTGRYGQYF.